This T cell receptor (beta chain) is drawn from a study of shared clonotypes between healthy human individuals. Study at large: CD8 memory received one plate per donor, CD8 naive two, CD4 memory three and CD4 naive three.

A deep-level run was used for the assay. Original analysis: Filtering differed since immunoSEQ provided only junctions, with no quality scores. Produced via immunoSEQ multiplex PCR; TCRdb's table is partial and in-frame only. The DNA was the basis for D and trimming; V, J and clone size are from that table. The data contain about 2.2 million clones, 80% to 95% of them singletons. This clone showed up just once. Selected positively for CCR7 and CD45RO-negative, naive CD8 cells excluded terminally differentiated effector memory CD45RA+ cells. Those who donated, Caucasian adults without exception, all lived in Nashville, Tennessee. The receptor's source is a man aged 18 to 29 in good health. Some clones in this sample may be carry-over from other donors' samples. The sequenced sample consisted of naive CD8+ T cells from PBMCs.

The CDR3 bases are TGCGCCAGCAGCTTGGTTGTTTTCGCCGAGAGCACCGGGGAGCTGTTTTTT. Translated, it gives CASSLVVFAESTGELFF. The chain carries TRBV5-1 and TRBJ2-2, with unresolved D. The ends were cut back, 0 bases at V and 4 bases at J, with 16 bases in the middle. The germline CDR1 and CDR2 sequences are SGHRS and YFSETQ. The CDR3 runs 17 residues. Using reference TRBV5-1 and TRBJ2-2 for the parts outside the CDR3, the full variable domain is KAGVTQTPRYLIKTRGQQVTLSCSPISGHRSVSWYQQTPGQGLQFLFEYFSETQRNKGNFPGRFSGRQFSNSRSEMNVSTLELGDSALYLCASSLVVFAESTGELFFGEGSRLTVL.